A selection of T cell receptor beta chains follows, all from one sample in a study of blood T cell repertoires in COVID-19. The table came from immunoSEQ multiplex PCR; TCRdb's copy has only in-frame clones and leaves some out. The sample yields about 480,000 clones, 70% to 90% seen once. The sample comprised PBMCs or T cells enriched from blood (not recorded which). Receptors were obtained from a woman between 35 and 50 years old who had recovered from COVID-19. Each CDR3 is given without its conserved first and last residue. Some rows mark clone size as missing; the rest say once, few, many or name a class of expanded clone.

TRBJ2-7,.,TRBV19,ASSIGHPGDEQY
TRBJ2-1,.,TRBV7-9,ASSSYLVGGHSYNEQF
TRBJ1-2,.,TRBV23-1,ASSHWDRTNYGYT
TRBJ2-7,.,TRBV7-2,ASSLGTGAYEQY
TRBJ1-1,.,TRBV7-9,ASSPDSTEAF
TRBJ2-1,.,TRBV5-4,ASTNPGGSSYNEQF
TRBJ2-2,.,TRBV19,ASRTGRGAAGELF
TRBJ2-1,once,TRBV4-3,ASSQYRETEQF
TRBJ1-2,.,TRBV5-4,ASSLSPGQTSHGYT
TRBJ2-7,.,TRBV7-9,ASSPGLERSYEQY
TRBJ2-7,.,TRBV27,ASSGRGRTYEQY
TRBJ1-3,.,TRBV27,TRGGGLGNTIY
TRBJ1-1,.,TRBV6-5,ASSYSSQGANTEAF
TRBJ2-1,.,TRBV30,AWSASGRGYNEQF
TRBJ2-1,.,TRBV19,ASSILQQGYSYNEQF
TRBJ2-7,.,TRBV2,ASKRAGVHEQY
TRBJ2-6,.,TRBV4-3,ASSPDRASSGANVLT
TRBJ1-2,.,TRBV30,AWSVGPRDYGYT
TRBJ1-1,.,TRBV18,ASSPVGGTGGGEAF
TRBJ1-2,.,TRBV12-3/TRBV12-4,ASSFGLVGGYT
TRBJ1-2,.,TRBV27,ASSLTDRAAGYT
TRBJ1-6,.,TRBV2,ARKNRSGTGNSPLH
TRBJ1-1,.,TRBV9,ASSPDRENEAF
TRBJ2-2,.,TRBV27,ASSWGQGIGELF
TRBJ1-3,.,TRBV19,ASSNYGQSLSGNTIY
TRBJ2-7,.,TRBV7-8,ASSLAEGLAGGPLY
TRBJ2-7,.,TRBV12-5,ASGLANTGVGLYEQY
TRBJ2-5,.,TRBV29-1,SAHPSQGRQETQY
TRBJ1-1,many,TRBV13,ASSLAGATEAF
TRBJ2-3,once,TRBV7-9,ASSLALNIPSTDTQY
TRBJ2-7,.,TRBV5-1,ASSLVEGRRREQY
TRBJ2-5,.,TRBV2,ASSLTGTGDEETQY
TRBJ1-2,.,TRBV6-5,ASSLQGNYGYT
TRBJ2-3,.,TRBV9,ASRRTGANTDTQY
TRBJ2-1,.,TRBV30,ARDSWADNEQF
TRBJ2-7,.,TRBV6-4,ASRLERIPPREQY
TRBJ1-2,.,TRBV5-1,ASSPEVNYGYT
TRBJ1-5,.,TRBV4-3,ASSHSDRGHQPQH
TRBJ2-3,.,TRBV4-3,ASSQSTGPTDTQY
TRBJ2-5,.,TRBV3-1/TRBV3-2,ASSQDLGEGRETQY
TRBJ2-1,.,TRBV27,ASSLSRGLANEQF
TRBJ1-2,.,TRBV14,ASSQWGQPNYGYT
TRBJ1-5,.,TRBV4-1,ASTSQVSNQPQH
TRBJ1-6,.,TRBV5-1,ASSLGQGQGSPLH
TRBJ1-5,.,TRBV6-5,ASRADRLPGQPQH
TRBJ2-7,.,TRBV9,ASSVDHGSSYEQY
TRBJ2-5,.,TRBV27,ASKAGGVETQY
TRBJ1-1,once,TRBV4-3,ASSPQGNPGYYTEAF
TRBJ2-1,.,TRBV11-3,ASSSGTGGRREQF
TRBJ1-2,few,TRBV7-2,ASSFHFVRAQTKNYGYT
TRBJ2-1,.,TRBV12-5,ASGPPGGEQF